This note documents a single T cell receptor beta chain sequence. The antigen remains undetermined. The entry originates in a study of cytomegalovirus exposure and HLA in healthy donors. Study details: Sequencing of around 200 million T cells in an earlier analysis found 90 million to 120 million unique TCR beta sequences.

13 Jbeta primers and 60 Vbeta primers were used for the PCR. Study processing details: Per a later analysis, the number of unique TCR beta chains was around 80 million, of which some 10 million were shared. Here immunoSEQ multiplex PCR was the method, and the copy in TCRdb shows in-frame clones only, minus some. The V and J calls and clone size were taken over from that table, and D and trimming were inferred from the DNA. The table lists more than 110,000 clones, 75% of them singletons. CDR1 is MDHEN, CDR2 SYDVKM, per germline. Trimming removed 6 bases at V and 2 bases at J, with 19 bases between. The CDR3 loop spans 16 amino acids. Study-wide findings and caveats: Common viral pathogens were later found to be apparently linked to several of the most significant clusters. Cytomegalovirus association was listed for about 150 TCR beta chains.

The chain has TRBV28 and TRBJ1-1; D is unclear. This TCR was recovered from a young man in good health and CMV-seronegative. Sequencing input: PBMCs. CDR3 amino acids: CASSPPSGLKNTEAFF. The CDR3 bases are TGTGCCAGCAGCCCCCCCAGTGGGCTCAAAAACACTGAAGCTTTCTTT.